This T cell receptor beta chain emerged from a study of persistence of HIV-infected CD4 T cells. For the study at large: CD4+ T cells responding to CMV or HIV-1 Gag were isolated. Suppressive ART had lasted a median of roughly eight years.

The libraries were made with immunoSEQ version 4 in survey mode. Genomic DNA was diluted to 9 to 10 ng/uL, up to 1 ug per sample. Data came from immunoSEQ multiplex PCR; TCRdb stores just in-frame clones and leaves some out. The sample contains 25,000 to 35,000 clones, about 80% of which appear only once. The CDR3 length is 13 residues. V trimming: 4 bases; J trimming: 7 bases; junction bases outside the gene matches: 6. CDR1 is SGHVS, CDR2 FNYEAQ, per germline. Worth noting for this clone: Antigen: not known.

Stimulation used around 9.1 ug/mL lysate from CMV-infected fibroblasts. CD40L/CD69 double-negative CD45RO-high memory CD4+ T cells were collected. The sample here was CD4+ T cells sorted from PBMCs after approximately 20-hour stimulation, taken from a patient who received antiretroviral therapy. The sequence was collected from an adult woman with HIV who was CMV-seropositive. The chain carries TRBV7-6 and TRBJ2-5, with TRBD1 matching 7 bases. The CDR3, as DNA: TGTGCCAGCAGCTCCGGACAGGATCGGACCCAGTACTTC. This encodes CASSSGQDRTQYF.